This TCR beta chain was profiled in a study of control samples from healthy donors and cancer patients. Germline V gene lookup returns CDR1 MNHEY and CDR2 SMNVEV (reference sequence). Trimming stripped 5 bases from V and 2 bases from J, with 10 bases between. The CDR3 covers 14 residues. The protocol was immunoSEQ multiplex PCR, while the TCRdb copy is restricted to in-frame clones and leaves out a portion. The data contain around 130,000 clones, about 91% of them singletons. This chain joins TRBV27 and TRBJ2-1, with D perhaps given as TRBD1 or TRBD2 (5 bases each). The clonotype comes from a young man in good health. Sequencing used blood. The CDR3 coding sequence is TGTGCCAGCAGTCTTGTGGGGGCCTACAATGAGCAGTTCTTC. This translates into CASSLVGAYNEQFF.